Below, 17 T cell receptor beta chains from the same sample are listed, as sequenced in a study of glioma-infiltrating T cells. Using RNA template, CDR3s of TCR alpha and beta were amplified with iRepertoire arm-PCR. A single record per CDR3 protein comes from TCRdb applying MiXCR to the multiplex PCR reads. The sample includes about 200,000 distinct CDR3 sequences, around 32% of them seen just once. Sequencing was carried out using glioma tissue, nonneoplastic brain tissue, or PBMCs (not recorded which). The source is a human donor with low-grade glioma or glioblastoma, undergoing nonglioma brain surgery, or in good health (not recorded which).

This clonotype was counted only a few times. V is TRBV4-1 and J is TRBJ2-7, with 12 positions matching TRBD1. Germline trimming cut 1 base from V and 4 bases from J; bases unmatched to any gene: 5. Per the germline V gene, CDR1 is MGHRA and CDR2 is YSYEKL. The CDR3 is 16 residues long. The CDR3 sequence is CASSQAPGQGAYEQYF. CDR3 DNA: TGCGCCAGCAGCCAAGCTCCGGGACAGGGGGCTTACGAGCAGTACTTC.

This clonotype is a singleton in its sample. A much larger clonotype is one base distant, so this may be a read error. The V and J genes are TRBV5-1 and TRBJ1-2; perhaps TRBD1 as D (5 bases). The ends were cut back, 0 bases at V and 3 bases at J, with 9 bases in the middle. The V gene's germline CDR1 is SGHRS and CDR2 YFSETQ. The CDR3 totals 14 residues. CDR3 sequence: CASSLDRRHYGYTF. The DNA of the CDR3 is TGCGCCAGCAGCTTGGACAGGAGACACTATGGCTACACCTTC.

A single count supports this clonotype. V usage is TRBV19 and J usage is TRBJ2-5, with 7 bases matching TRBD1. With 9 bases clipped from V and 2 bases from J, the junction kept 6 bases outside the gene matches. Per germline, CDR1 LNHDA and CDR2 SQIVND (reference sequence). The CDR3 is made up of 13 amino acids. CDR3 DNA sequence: TGTGCCAGCCGGGACAGTGGGCAAGAGACCCAGTACTTC. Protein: CASRDSGQETQYF.

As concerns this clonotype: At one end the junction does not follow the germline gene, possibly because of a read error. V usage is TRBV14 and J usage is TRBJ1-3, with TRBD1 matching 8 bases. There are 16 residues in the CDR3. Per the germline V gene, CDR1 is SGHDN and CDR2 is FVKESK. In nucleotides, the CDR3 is TGTGCCTGCAGCGACAGAATCACGGACAGGGAAAACACCATATATTTT. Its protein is CACSDRITDRENTIYF.

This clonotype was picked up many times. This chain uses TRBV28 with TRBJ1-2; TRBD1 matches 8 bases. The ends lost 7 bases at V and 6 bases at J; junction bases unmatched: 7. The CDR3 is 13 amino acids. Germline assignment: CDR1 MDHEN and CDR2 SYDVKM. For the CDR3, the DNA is TGTGCCAGCATTCAGGGGGCGGGGAATGGCTACACCTTC. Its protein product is CASIQGAGNGYTF.

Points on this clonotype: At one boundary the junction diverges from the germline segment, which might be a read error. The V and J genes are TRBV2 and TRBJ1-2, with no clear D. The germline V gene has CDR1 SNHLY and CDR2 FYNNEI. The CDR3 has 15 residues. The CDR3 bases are TGTGCCAGCAGTCCCGGGCAGGAACCAAACTATGACTACACCTTC. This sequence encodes CASSPGQEPNYDYTF.

This chain's CDR3 is CASSLEGGSNEQFF. The CDR3 DNA reads TGCGCCAGCAGCTTGGAAGGCGGTTCCAATGAGCAGTTCTTC. V gene TRBV5-1 combines with J gene TRBJ2-1; D gene uncertain. CDR3 length equals 14 residues. CDR1 and CDR2 from the germline V gene are SGHRS and YFSETQ. V dropped 0 bases and J dropped 6 bases, with 10 bases sitting between them.

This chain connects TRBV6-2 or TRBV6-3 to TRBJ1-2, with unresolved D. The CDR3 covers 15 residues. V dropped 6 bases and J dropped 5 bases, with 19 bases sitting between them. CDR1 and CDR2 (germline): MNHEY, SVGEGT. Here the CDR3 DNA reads TGTGCCAGCAGGACCAGCGGGAGTTACGTATATGGCTACACCTTC. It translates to CASRTSGSYVYGYTF.

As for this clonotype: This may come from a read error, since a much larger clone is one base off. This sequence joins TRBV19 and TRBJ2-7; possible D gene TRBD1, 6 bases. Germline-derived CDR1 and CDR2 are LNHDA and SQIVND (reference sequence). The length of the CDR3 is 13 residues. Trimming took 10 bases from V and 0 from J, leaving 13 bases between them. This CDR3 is CAITTGNSYEQYF. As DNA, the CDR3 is TGTGCCATTACTACAGGGAACTCCTACGAGCAGTACTTC.

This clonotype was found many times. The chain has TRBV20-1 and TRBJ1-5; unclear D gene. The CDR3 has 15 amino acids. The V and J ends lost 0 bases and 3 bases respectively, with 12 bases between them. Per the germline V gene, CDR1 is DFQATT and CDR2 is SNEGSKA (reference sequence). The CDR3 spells CSARESMGTNQPQHF. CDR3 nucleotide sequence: TGCAGTGCTAGAGAGAGCATGGGTACCAATCAGCCCCAGCATTTT.

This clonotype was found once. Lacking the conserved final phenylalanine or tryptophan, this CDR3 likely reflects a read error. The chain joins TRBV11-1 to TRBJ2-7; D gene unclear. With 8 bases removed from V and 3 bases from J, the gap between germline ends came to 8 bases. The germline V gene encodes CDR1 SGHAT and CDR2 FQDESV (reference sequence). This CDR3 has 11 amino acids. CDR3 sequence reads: CASGPSYEQYL. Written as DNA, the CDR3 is TGTGCCAGCGGCCCCAGCTACGAGCAGTACCTC.

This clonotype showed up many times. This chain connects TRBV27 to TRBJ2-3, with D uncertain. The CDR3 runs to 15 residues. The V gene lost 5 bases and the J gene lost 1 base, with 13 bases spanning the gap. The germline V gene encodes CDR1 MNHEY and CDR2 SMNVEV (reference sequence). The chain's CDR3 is CASSSRSAGTDTQYF. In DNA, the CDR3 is TGTGCCAGCAGTAGCAGGAGCGCCGGCACAGATACGCAGTATTTT.

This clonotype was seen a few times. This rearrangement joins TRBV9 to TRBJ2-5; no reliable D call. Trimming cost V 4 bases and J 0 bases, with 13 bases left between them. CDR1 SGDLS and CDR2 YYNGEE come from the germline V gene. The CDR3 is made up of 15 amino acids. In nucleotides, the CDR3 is TGTGCCAGCAGCCCCGGTCCGAGTAACCAAGAGACCCAGTACTTC. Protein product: CASSPGPSNQETQYF.

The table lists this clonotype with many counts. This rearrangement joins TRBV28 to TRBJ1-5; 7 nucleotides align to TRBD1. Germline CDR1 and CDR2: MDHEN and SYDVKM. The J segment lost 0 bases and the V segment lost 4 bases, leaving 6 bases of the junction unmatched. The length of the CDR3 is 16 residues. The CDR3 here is CASSSRTGPSNQPQHF. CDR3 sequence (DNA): TGTGCCAGCAGTTCCCGGACAGGTCCTAGCAATCAGCCCCAGCATTTT.

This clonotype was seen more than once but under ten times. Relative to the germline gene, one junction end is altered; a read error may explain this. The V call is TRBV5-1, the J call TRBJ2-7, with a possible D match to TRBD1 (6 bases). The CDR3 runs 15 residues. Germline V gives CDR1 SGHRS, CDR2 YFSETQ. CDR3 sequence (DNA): TGCGCCAGCAGCTTGGAAAGACAGGTCTCCAACGAGCAGTACTTC. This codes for CASSLERQVSNEQYF.

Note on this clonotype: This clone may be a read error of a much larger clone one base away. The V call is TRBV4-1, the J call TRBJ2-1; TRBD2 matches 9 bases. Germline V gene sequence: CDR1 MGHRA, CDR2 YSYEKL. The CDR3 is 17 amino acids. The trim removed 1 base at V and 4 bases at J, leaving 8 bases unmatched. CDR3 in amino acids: CASSQGPLAGLYNEQFF. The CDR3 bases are TGCGCCAGCAGCCAAGGTCCCCTAGCGGGACTTTACAATGAGCAGTTCTTC.

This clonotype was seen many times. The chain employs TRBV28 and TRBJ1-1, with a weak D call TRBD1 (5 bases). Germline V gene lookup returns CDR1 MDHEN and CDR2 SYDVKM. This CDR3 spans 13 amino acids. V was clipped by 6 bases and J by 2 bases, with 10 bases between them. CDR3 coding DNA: TGTGCCAGCAGACGGAGGGACAACACTGAAGCTTTCTTT. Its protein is CASRRRDNTEAFF.